The present TCR beta chain was sequenced within a study of blood T cell repertoires in COVID-19. Study context: The study drew acute and convalescent COVID-19 samples from the United States, Italy and Spain.

CDR1 SNHLY and CDR2 FYNNEI come from the germline V gene. V was cut by 4 bases and J by 2 bases, with 11 bases left in between. This CDR3 is built from 14 residues. Per the authors' pipeline: Estimation of nucleated cell counts was performed using reference gene primer amplification. Data came from immunoSEQ multiplex PCR; TCRdb stores just in-frame clones and leaves some out. V, J and clone size derive from that table, while D and trimming were established from the DNA sequence. The sample contains about 160,000 clones, more than 75% of which appear only once. Followed longitudinally, the Seattle patients had been enrolled during active infection.

What was sequenced was peripheral blood. The sequence was collected from a woman aged 45-59 years with COVID-19, enrolled during active disease. This chain uses TRBV2 with TRBJ1-2; D is perhaps TRBD1 (6 bases). The CDR3 reads CASSAGQGNYGYTF. DNA for the CDR3: TGTGCCAGCAGTGCAGGTCAGGGGAACTATGGCTACACCTTC.